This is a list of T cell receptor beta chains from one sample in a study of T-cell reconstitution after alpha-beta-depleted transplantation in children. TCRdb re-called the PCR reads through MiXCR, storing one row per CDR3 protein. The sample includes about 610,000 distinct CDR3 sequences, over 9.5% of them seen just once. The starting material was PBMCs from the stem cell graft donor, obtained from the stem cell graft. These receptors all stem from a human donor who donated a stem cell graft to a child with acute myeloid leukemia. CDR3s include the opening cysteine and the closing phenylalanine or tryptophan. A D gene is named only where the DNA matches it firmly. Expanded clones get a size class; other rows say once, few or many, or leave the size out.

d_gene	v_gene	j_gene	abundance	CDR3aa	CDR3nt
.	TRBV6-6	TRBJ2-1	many	CASSGLAEQFF	TGTGCCAGCAGTGGGTTGGCTGAGCAGTTCTTC
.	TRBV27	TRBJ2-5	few	CASRGGWSQETQYF	TGTGCCAGCAGAGGAGGCTGGTCCCAAGAGACCCAGTACTTC
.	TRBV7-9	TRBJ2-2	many	CASSSAALDILDTGELFF	TGTGCCAGCAGCTCCGCGGCCCTGGACATCCTAGACACCGGGGAGCTGTTTTTT
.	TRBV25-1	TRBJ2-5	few	CASNLDYQETQYF	TGTGCCAGCAACCTCGACTATCAAGAGACCCAGTACTTC
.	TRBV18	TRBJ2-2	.	CASSSLSDTGELFF	TGTGCCAGCTCATCCCTGTCGGACACCGGGGAGCTGTTTTTT
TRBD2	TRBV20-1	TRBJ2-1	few	CSASSSGRGNEQFF	TGCAGTGCGAGTTCTAGCGGGAGGGGGAATGAGCAGTTCTTC
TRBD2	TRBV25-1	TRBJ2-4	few	CASSRDLGGHIQYF	TGTGCCAGCAGCCGGGACCTGGGAGGGCACATTCAGTACTTC
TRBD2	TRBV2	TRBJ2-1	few	CASPRGSGGYNEQFF	TGTGCCAGCCCCCGGGGAAGCGGGGGGTACAATGAGCAGTTCTTC
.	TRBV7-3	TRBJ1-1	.	CASSLKAATEAFF	TGTGCCAGCAGCTTAAAGGCAGCCACTGAAGCTTTCTTT
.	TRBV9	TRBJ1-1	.	CASSRRPSMNTEAFF	TGTGCCAGCAGCCGACGACCCTCAATGAACACTGAAGCTTTCTTT
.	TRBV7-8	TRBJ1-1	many	CASSHGRWAEAFF	TGTGCCAGCAGCCATGGAAGGTGGGCTGAAGCTTTCTTT
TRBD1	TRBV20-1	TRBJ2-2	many	CSARDQRQGNTGELFF	TGCAGTGCTAGAGATCAGCGACAGGGGAACACCGGGGAGCTGTTTTTT
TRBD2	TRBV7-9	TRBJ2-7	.	CASSTQGGLAPHEQYF	TGTGCCAGCAGCACTCAGGGGGGACTAGCGCCCCACGAGCAGTACTTC
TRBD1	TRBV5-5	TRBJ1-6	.	CASSLAGTADNSPLHF	TGTGCCAGCAGCTTGGCAGGGACAGCGGATAATTCACCCCTCCACTTT
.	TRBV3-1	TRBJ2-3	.	CASSLLRGIGDTQYF	TGTGCCAGCAGCCTCCTACGTGGGATAGGGGATACGCAGTATTTT
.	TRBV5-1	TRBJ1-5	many	CASSLEGDSNQPQHF	TGCGCCAGCAGCTTGGAGGGGGATAGCAATCAGCCCCAGCATTTT
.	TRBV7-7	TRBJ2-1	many	CASSPDSNEQFF	TGTGCTAGCAGCCCAGACTCAAATGAGCAGTTCTTC